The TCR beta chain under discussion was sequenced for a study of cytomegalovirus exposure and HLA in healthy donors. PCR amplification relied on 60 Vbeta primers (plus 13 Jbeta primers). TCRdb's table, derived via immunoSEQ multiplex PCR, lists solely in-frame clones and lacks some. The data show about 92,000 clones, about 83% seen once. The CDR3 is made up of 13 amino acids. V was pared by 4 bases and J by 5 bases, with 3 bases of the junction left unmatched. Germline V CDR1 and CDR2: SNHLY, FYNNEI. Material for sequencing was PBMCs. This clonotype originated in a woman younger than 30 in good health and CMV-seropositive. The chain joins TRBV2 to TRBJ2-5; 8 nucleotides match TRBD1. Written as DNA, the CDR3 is TGTGCCAGCAGTGTAAGGGACAGGGAGACCCAGTACTTC. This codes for CASSVRDRETQYF.